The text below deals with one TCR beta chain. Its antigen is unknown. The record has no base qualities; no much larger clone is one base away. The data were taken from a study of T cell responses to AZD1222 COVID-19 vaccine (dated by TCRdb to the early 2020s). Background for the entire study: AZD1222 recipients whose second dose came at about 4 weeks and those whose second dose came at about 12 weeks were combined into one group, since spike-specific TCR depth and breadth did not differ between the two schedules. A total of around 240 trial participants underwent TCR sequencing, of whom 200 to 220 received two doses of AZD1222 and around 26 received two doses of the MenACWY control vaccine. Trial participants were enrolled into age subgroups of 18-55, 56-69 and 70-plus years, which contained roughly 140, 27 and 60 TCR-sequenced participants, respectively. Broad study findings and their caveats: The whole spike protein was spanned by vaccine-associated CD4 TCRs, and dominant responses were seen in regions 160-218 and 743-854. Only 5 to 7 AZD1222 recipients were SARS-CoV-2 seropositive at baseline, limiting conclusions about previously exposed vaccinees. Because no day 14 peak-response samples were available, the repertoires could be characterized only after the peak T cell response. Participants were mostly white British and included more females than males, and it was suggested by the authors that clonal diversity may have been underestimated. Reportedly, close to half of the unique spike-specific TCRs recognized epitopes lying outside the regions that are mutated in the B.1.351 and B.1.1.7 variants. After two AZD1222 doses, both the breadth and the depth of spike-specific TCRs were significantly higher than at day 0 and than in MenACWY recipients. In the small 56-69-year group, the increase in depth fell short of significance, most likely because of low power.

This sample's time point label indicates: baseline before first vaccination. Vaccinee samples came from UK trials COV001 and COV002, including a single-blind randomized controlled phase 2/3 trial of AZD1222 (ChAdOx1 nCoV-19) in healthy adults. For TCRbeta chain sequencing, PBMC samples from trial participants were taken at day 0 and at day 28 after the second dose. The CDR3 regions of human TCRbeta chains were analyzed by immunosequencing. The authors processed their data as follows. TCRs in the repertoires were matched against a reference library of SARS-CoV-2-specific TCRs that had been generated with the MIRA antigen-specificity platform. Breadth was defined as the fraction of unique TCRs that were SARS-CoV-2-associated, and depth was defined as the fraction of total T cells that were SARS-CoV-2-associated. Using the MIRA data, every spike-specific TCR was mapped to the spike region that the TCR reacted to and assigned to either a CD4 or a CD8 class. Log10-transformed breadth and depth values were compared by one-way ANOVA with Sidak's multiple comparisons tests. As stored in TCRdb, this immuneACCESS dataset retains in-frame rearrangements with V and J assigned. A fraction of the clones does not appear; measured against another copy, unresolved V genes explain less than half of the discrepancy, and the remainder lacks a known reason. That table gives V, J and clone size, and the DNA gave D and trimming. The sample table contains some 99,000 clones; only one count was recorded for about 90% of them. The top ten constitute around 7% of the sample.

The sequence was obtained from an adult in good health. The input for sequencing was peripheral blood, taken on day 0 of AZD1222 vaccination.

CDR3 sequence: CASKPGLGPNEQFF. The sequenced DNA is TGCGCCAGCAAACCGGGACTAGGGCCCAATGAGCAGTTCTTC. The chain is encoded by TRBV5-1 joined to TRBJ2-1; 8 bases in the junction line up with TRBD2. The CDR3 runs 14 residues from the cysteine to the phenylalanine. Only CDR3 DNA remains: 42 bases, in frame from the first base. Trimmed from V: 6 bases; trimmed from J: 6 bases; junction bases lacking a gene match: 8. CDR1 SGHRS and CDR2 YFSETQ are derived from the germline V gene.